This T cell receptor (beta chain) was identified in a study of cytomegalovirus exposure and HLA in healthy donors (dated by TCRdb to 2016 to 2017). Turning to the overall study: An earlier analysis of several hundred of the donors reported 250 to 300 Gb of sequence data and 117 million unique TCR beta sequences from about 179 million T cells. An early release that covered roughly 600 HLA-typed donors contained around 300 gigabases of sequencing data and 65 million to 100 million unique TCR sequences. Among the roughly 400 genotyped donors, more than 70% belonged to the genetic ancestry cluster associated with self-reported Caucasian donors. The study was designed to test whether signatures of past pathogen exposure could be identified by cataloging public T cell receptors. The study profiled the T cell repertoires of about 720 subjects by immunosequencing and related them to cytomegalovirus serostatus. Besides the first cohort of more than 650 subjects, a separate validation cohort made up of over 100 different subjects was used. To predict cytomegalovirus infection status, the study combined high-throughput TCR immunosequencing, statistical association of individual TCRs with disease status, and machine learning. In a later analysis, previously published TCR beta repertoires from more than 500 donors were re-analyzed and high-resolution HLA genotyping was added so that TCR occurrence patterns could be studied. In the later analysis, no new phenotypic data were used to find candidate immune exposures; instead, reliance was placed on TCR beta sequences and their occurrence across donors. An earlier analysis of approximately 500 of the donors applied high-throughput TCR beta sequencing to assess whether each TCR beta V gene segment acted as functional or pseudogenic. Donor age, sex, ethnicity and CMV serostatus were compiled alongside the repertoire data. A later genetic analysis took genome-wide SNP genotypes for about 55% of the 666 donors and used that subset as a discovery cohort. Every discovery cohort repertoire had been produced on one sequencing platform. HLA typing covered class I and class II loci at four-digit resolution. Typing coverage varied by locus: roughly 620-640 donors for A, B, C, DRB1 and DQB1; about 520 for DQA1; nearly 610 for DPA1; 450 to 480 for DPB1. Roughly 5 DR-DQ haplotypes were handled as single units for association and clustering because linkage in the cohort was strong. On average, about 240,000 unique TCR beta nucleotide sequences were sequenced per donor among 350 to 400 genotyped donors of the cohort, with roughly 18% of those sequences being non-productive.

The library came from the immunoSEQ multiplex PCR assay. The multiplex PCR relied on a mix of 60 forward primers for TCR Vbeta segments and 13 reverse primers for TCR Jbeta segments. A multiplex PCR assay on genomic DNA amplified the CDR3 region of rearranged TCR beta genes. Amplified TCR beta libraries were sequenced as 87-base-pair reads on the Illumina HiSeq System. The source study handled its data this way. In a later analysis, some 80 million unique TCR beta chains were counted across the roughly 670 repertoires, and approximately 11 million of these chains were shared by at least two donors. Raw reads were error-corrected and collapsed into unique sequences with a nearest-neighbor algorithm that merged closely related sequences to remove PCR and sequencing errors. Alignment of CDR3 sequences to IMGT reference sequences was used to assign V, D and J gene segments. For a sequence to be retained, a match of at least six nucleotides to both a V gene segment and a J gene segment was required. Rearrangements were classified as productive when the CDR3 lacked stop codons and remained in frame with V and J, and all other rearrangements were classified as non-productive. Following IMGT convention, CDR3 was defined as the stretch from the second conserved V-encoded cysteine to the conserved J-encoded phenylalanine. In an earlier analysis of some 550 of the donors, sequences lacking an unambiguous match to a single V gene segment were excluded. An earlier analysis of 587 of the donors classified V segments as functional when productive rearrangements were above 56.7% and as segregating when the standard deviation between donors was above 5%. A statistical classification framework was built to diagnose cytomegalovirus status from the catalog of TCR beta chain sequences. V and J gene assignment, in a later analysis, came from comparing TCR nucleotide sequences with IMGT/GENE-DB human TR gene sequences. A later analysis assigned CDR3 sequences and most-parsimonious VDJ recombination scenarios with the TCRdist pipeline. In a later analysis, every TCR beta chain was defined by the combination of its CDR3 amino acid sequence and its V-gene family, and reads without a unique V-gene family were dropped. As a way to deal with suspected cross-contamination and a sequencing artifact, a later analysis dropped over 550 nucleotide sequences that were highly shared and had low generation probability. In a later analysis, a clonal expansion index was calculated for each public chain from normalized within-repertoire ranks of inferred template counts. A later analysis computed generation probabilities with a VDJ recombination model fitted to out-of-frame rearrangements, and checked the results against IGoR. In a later analysis, TCR-TCR, TCR-HLA and TCR-CMV co-occurrence was scored with hypergeometric tests, and a repertoire-size bias correction was applied to TCR pairs. A later analysis estimated false discovery rates by permuting HLA or CMV assignments 20 times. In a later analysis, co-occurring TCRs were grouped with DBSCAN, and TCRdist sequence similarity was added when clustering was performed within HLA-allele-positive subsets. For co-occurrence clustering, repertoires with fewer than 30,000 or more than 120,000 public chains were excluded, along with about five repertoires with anomalous nucleotide sharing. Entries here come from immuneACCESS through TCRdb and include only in-frame sequences with V and J called. Some clones fail to appear in such tables; in the studies checked, an unresolved V gene covers under half of the shortfall, and the cause of the remainder is unknown. Clonal size and the V and J genes are those of that table, whereas D and trimming came from the DNA. The sample includes 85,000 to 130,000 clones, with about four fifths observed a single time. The ten largest account for under 7.5% of the sample.

The cohort was made up of hundreds of healthy bone marrow donors. At the time of sampling, all cohort members were nominally healthy, though unrecorded immune exposures were likely present. The donor was CMV seropositive and was included in the group of 250 to 350 seropositive cohort members. A peripheral blood sample was provided by each donor, and peripheral blood mononuclear cells were used for TCR beta sequencing. The Qiagen DNeasy Blood Extraction Kit was used to extract genomic DNA from the blood cell samples. Paper-wide results and their limitations: Specific HLA alleles were associated with more than 15,000 TCR beta sequences at a false discovery rate of 0.05 in a later analysis. The authors suggested that the approach could potentially be generalized to other disease states and immunological phenotypes. Some IMGT-functional V segments, including TRBV6-2 and TRBV6-3, could not be told apart with the 87-base-pair reads, so those segments were excluded. According to a later analysis, most CMV-associated TCR beta chains appeared to be HLA-restricted, and the HLA associations seemed to be driven largely by CMV exposure. Correlated functional status among segregating V segments might be attributable to linkage disequilibrium, but an unknown experimental factor could not be ruled out. Because HLA typing was unavailable for some donors at each locus, only the typed subset was used in association tests. Several of the top co-occurrence clusters appeared to be linked to parvovirus B19, influenza, CMV and Epstein-Barr virus, according to a later analysis. Compared with equally common non-associated chains, HLA-associated TCR beta chains in a later analysis were more clonally expanded and had lower generation probabilities. In the study, about 150 TCR beta chains were listed as associated with cytomegalovirus. A further reported finding was that TCR beta sequences accurately predicted the HLA-A and HLA-B alleles for most subjects in the first cohort. The classifier was reported to diagnose cytomegalovirus status with high specificity and sensitivity in both the original and validation cohorts. V-gene and J-gene trimming of TCR beta chains was associated with a missense DCLRE1C variant in a later genetic analysis, and the association was replicated in an independent cohort. The earlier analysis of a few hundred of the donors excluded some 16 rarely observed V segments, including chromosome 9 orphons, because counts were too low. In a later analysis, the rate of TCR association differed among HLA loci, with DRB1 alleles having the most associated TCRs and HLA-C alleles having the fewest. Across donors, most TCR sequences were observed very rarely, whereas some public TCRs were present in many individuals. A few of the identified cytomegalovirus-associated TCR beta chains were confirmed in vitro to be specific for cytomegalovirus antigens. A later genetic analysis reported fewer N-insertions in productive TCRs among donors in an Asian-associated ancestry cluster than the approximately 670-donor mean. In this cohort, only TCR beta chains were sequenced, and detectable features were limited by the absence of alpha or paired-chain data. Broadly in line with IMGT annotations, most TCR beta V segments showed up in productive rearrangements about 87% or about 30% of the time in an earlier analysis of 587 of the donors. A cluster of highly shared sequence variants was judged likely to be a technical artifact of the sequencing pipeline. The only immune exposure information available for the cohort was CMV serostatus. When HLA alleles, especially DR and DQ, strongly co-occurred, TCR associations were difficult to assign to individual alleles. Presence/absence analyses assumed roughly uniform sequencing depth across donors, an assumption that may not hold.

A note on this clone: No antigen is known for it. Base qualities are missing; no much larger clone stands one base away.

The germline V gene (reference sequence) provides CDR1 MNHEY and CDR2 SMNVEV. Germline trimming: 5 bases from V, 5 bases from J; junction bases outside gene matches: 7. The CDR3 runs 17 residues from the cysteine to the phenylalanine. Only the CDR3 DNA stays, 51 bases, in frame from base 1. The V and J segments used are TRBV27 and TRBJ2-1; TRBD2 aligns with 15 central bases. The sequence was collected from a woman between 45 and 60 years old in good health and CMV-seropositive. Sequencing was carried out using PBMCs. CDR3 region: CASSPGLAGGLHNEQFF. The nucleotides read TGTGCCAGCAGTCCCGGACTAGCGGGGGGGTTGCACAATGAGCAGTTCTTC.